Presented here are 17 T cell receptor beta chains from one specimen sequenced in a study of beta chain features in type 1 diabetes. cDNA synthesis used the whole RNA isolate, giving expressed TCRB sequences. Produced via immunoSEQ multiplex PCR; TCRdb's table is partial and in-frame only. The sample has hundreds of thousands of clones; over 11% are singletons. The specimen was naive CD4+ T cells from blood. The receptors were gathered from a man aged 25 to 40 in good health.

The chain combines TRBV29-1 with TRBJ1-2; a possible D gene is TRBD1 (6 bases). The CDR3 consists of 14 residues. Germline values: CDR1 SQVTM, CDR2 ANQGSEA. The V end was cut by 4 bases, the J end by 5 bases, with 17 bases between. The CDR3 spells CSVAFRTVIYGYTF. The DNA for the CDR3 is TGCAGCGTTGCTTTCCGGACAGTCATATATGGCTACACCTTC.

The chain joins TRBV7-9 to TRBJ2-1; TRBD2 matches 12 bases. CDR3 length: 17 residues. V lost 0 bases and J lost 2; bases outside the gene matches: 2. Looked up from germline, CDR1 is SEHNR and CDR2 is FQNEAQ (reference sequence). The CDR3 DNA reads TGTGCCAGCAGCTTAGCGCTAGCGGGAGGGACCTACAATGAGCAGTTCTTC. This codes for CASSLALAGGTYNEQFF.

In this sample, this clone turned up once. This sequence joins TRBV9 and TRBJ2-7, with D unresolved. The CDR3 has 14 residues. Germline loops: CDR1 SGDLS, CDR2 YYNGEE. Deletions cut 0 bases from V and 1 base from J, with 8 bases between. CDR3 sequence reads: CASSVGAESYEQYF. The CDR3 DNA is TGTGCCAGCAGCGTAGGGGCGGAATCCTACGAGCAGTACTTC.

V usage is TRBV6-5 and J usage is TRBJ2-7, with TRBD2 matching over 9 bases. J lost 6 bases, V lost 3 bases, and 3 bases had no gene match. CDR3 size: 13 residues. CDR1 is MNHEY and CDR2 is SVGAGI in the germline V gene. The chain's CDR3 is CASSYSGGGEQYF. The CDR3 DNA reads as TGTGCCAGCAGTTATAGCGGGGGTGGCGAGCAGTACTTC.

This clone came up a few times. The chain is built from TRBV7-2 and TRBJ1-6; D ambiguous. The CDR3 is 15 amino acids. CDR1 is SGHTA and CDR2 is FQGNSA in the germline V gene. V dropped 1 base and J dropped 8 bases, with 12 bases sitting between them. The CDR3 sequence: CASSLGGGSYSPLHF. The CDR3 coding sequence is TGTGCCAGCAGCTTAGGGGGAGGGAGCTATTCACCCCTCCACTTT. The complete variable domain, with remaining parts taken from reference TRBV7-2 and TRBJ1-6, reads GAGVSQSPSNKVTEKGKDVELRCDPISGHTALYWYRQSLGQGLEFLIYFQGNSAPDKSGLPSDRFSAERTGGSVSTLTIQRTQQEDSAVYLCASSLGGGSYSPLHFGNGTRLTVT.

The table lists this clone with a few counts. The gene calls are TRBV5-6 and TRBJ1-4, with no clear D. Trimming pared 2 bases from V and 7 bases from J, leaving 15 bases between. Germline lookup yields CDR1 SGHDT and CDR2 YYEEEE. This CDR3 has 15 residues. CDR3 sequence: CASSLRTLDSEKLFF. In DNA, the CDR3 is TGTGCCAGCAGCTTACGGACCTTGGATAGTGAAAAACTGTTTTTT.

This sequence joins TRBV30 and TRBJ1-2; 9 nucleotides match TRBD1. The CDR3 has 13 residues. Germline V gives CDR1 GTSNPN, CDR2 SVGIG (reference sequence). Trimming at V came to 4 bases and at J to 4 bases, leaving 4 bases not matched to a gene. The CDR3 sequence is CAWTQGQGYGYTF. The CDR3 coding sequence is TGTGCCTGGACTCAGGGACAGGGCTATGGCTACACCTTC.

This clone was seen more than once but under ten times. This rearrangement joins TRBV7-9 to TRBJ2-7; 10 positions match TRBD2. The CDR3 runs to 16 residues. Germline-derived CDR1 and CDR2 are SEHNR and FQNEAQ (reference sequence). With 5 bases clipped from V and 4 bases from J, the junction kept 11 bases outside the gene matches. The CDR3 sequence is CASSPGSGGTPYEQYF. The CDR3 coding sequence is TGTGCCAGCAGCCCCGGTAGCGGGGGGACGCCTTACGAGCAGTACTTC. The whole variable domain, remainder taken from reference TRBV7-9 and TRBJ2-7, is DTGVSQNPRHKITKRGQNVTFRCDPISEHNRLYWYRQTLGQGPEFLTYFQNEAQLEKSRLLSDRFSAERPKGSFSTLEIQRTEQGDSAMYLCASSPGSGGTPYEQYFGPGTRLTVT.

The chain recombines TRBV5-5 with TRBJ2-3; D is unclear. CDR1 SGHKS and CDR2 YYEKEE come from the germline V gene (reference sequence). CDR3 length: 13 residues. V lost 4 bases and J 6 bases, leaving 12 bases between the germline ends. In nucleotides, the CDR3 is TGTGCCAGCAGCACGGTTCCTAGGGATACGCAGTATTTT. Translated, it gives CASSTVPRDTQYF.

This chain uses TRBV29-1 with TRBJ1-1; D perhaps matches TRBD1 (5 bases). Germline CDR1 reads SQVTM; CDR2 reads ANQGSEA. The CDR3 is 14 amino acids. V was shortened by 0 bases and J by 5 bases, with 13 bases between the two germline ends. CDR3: CSVEERREGTEAFF. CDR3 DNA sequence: TGCAGCGTTGAAGAAAGGCGGGAGGGGACTGAAGCTTTCTTT.

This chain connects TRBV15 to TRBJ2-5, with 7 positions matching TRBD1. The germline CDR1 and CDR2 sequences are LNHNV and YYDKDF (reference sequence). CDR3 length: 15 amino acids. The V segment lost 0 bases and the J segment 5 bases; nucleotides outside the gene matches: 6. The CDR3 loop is CATSRDDREWETQYF. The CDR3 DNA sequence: TGTGCCACCAGCAGAGACGACAGGGAATGGGAGACCCAGTACTTC.

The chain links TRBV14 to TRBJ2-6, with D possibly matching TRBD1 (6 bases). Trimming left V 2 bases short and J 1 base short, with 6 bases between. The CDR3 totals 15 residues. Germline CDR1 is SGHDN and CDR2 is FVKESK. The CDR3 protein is CASSQTGSGANVLTF. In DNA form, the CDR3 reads TGTGCCAGCAGCCAAACAGGGTCTGGGGCCAACGTCCTGACTTTC.

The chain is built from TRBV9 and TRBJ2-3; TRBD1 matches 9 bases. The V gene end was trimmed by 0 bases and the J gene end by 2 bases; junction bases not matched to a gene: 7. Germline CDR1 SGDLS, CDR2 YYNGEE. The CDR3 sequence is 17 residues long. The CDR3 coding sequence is TGTGCCAGCAGCGTAGAGGGACAGGGCTTCGACACAGATACGCAGTATTTT. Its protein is CASSVEGQGFDTDTQYF.

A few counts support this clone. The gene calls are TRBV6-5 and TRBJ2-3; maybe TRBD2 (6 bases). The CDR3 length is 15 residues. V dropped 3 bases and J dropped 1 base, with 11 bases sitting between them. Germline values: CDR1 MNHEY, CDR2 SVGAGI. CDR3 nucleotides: TGTGCCAGCAGTTATTTAGCGGTTGGCACAGATACGCAGTATTTT. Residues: CASSYLAVGTDTQYF.

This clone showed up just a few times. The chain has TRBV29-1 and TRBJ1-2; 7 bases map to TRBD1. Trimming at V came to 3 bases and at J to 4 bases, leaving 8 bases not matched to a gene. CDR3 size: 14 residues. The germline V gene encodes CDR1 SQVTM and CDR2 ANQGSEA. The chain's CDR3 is CSVETGQDRYGYTF. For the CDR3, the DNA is TGCAGCGTTGAGACCGGACAGGATCGCTATGGCTACACCTTC.

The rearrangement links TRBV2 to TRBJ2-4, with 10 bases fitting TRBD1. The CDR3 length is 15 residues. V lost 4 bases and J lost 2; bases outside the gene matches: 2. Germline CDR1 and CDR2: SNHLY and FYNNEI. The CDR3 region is CASSGTGGSKNIQYF. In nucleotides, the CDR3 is TGTGCCAGCAGTGGGACAGGGGGATCCAAAAACATTCAGTACTTC.

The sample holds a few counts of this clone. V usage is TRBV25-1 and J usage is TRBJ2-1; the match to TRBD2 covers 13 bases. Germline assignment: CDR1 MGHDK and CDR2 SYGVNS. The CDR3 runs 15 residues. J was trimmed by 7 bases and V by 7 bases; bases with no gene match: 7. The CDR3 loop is CASMRTSGRWNEQFF. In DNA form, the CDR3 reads TGTGCCAGCATGCGGACTAGCGGGAGATGGAATGAGCAGTTCTTC.